This T cell receptor (beta chain) was identified during a study of tumor-infiltrating lymphocytes in primary liver carcinoma (dated 2017 in TCRdb). At the level of the whole study: Surgical resection was performed in China between late 2015 and early 2016 on about 5 patients with histopathologically diagnosed primary liver carcinoma. Of the five patients (three men and two women, aged 30 to 69 years), four had hepatocellular carcinoma and one had combined HCC and intrahepatic cholangiocarcinoma. The five patients had tumors of stage T1-T3 N0M0, with maximum diameters ranging from 4.2 to 10 cm. Samples yielded roughly 3.5 to 7.5 million productive TCRbeta reads; read depth did not differ significantly between tissue types. For each liver tumor, the study sampled five regions along with adjacent normal tissue and blood, and applied TCRbeta repertoire sequencing, expression microarrays and whole-exome sequencing. TCRbeta repertoire sequencing covered roughly 35 specimens from 5 patients: around 25 tumor regions, 5 adjacent noncancerous liver tissues and 5 peripheral blood samples. Repertoires from technical replicates were highly reproducible, with mean shared-clone rates approximately 0.88 and correlation coefficients above 0.95.

A note on this clonotype: Its antigen remains unidentified. Base qualities are not at hand, and no much larger clone is one base apart.

Beyond this particular receptor, the publication reports: A significantly larger repertoire fraction was made up by the top 250 clones in tumors than in blood (p = 0.039). Pairs of tumor regions showed greater repertoire overlap (mean approximately 35%) than tumor-adjacent pairs (roughly 17%) or tumor-blood pairs (approximately 15%), which is consistent with antigen-driven expansion. Because sequencing covered only the TCR beta chain and unpaired alpha chains were not captured, true repertoire diversity is likely underestimated. With just four or five patients in the study, the authors point out that the findings should be validated in a larger study. Since the samples were bulk and unsorted, there was no way to compare CD4+ and CD8+ T cell repertoires.

Including cysteine and phenylalanine, the CDR3 has 14 amino acids. Kept here is only the CDR3 DNA, which spans 42 bases and is read in frame from base 1. V was cut back by 7 bases and J by 2 bases, leaving a gap of 12 bases between them. Reading the germline V gene (reference sequence) gives CDR1 GTSNPN and CDR2 SVGIG. TRIzol reagent was used to extract blood RNA from unsorted whole blood, while the DNeasy Blood & Tissue kit provided the germline DNA. At the time of sampling, the patients were treatment-naive and had chronic HBV infection. Before surgery, approximately 3.8 milliliters of peripheral blood were collected into K2EDTA tubes. TCRbeta-specific cDNA was reverse-transcribed from about 500 ng total RNA using a constant-region primer and ProtoScript II reverse transcriptase. Construction of the TCRbeta libraries relied on three nested rounds of multiplex PCR, following a slightly modified ARM-PCR procedure. Multiplex TRBV1-TRBV30 forward primers and a Cbeta reverse primer were used in the first two PCR rounds, each of which was run for 10 to 11 cycles. Sample barcodes and Illumina adapters were added in a final 25-cycle PCR with Deep VentR polymerase. Amplicons of 200-500 bp were gel-purified with a QIAquick gel extraction kit before sequencing. An Illumina HiSeq 2500 was used to sequence the TCRbeta amplicons with 250-bp paired-end reads. The published analysis was carried out like this. To recover full CDR3 sequences, reads were quality-trimmed using Trimmomatic v0.33 and paired reads were then merged using FLASH v1.2.11. V, D and J germline segments were assigned to the rearranged TCRbeta sequences by MiGEC v1.2.1b. Clonotype statistics, along with Shannon-Wiener diversity indices, were calculated using VDJtools v1.0.0. To cut down on sampling bias, every analysis after diversity analysis relied on just the 250 most abundant clonotypes from each sample. The public reads were run again by TCRdb, first through fastp at Q25 and then through MiXCR, and only productive beta chains were kept. Rows with a matching CDR3 protein are joined into one entry that keeps the most common DNA and genes. The V and J calls shown here were made by TCRdb, not taken from the authors' results. This sample is represented by approximately 320,000 distinct CDR3 sequences; about three fifths of them were singletons. Approximately 15% of the sample rests with the top ten.

The V gene is TRBV30 and the J gene is TRBJ2-6; the D gene could be TRBD1 or TRBD2, each one agreeing over 5 bases. The receptor was isolated from a woman aged 25 to 39 with primary liver carcinoma and hepatitis B virus infection. Specimen: peripheral blood. The nucleotide sequence is TGTGCCTTCATTCAGGGAGCTGGGGCCAACGTCCTGACTTTC. The translation is CAFIQGAGANVLTF.